This is a list of T cell receptor beta chains from one sample in a study of identical twins. From the 5' RACE reads, TCRdb called clonotypes with MiXCR, one entry per CDR3 protein. The sample lists hundreds of thousands of distinct CDR3 sequences, about 18% seen once, with about an eighth in the top ten. This sample also belongs to another study, concerning T cells expressing NK-cell markers.

The specimen sequenced was PBMCs. The receptors derive from a young woman in good health. CDR3s include the opening cysteine and the closing phenylalanine or tryptophan. The order of the fields is CDR3 DNA, CDR3 protein, D gene, clone size, V gene, J gene. D genes are given only for firm matches. Clone size is stated in some rows and not others, as once, few, many or a class when expanded.

DNA: TGCAGTGCTGGAAAATGGACTAGCGGAAGCACAGATACGCAGTATTTT; CDR3: CSAGKWTSGSTDTQYF; D: TRBD2; size: .; V: TRBV20-1; J: TRBJ2-3
DNA: TGTGCCAGCAGCTATGGTCCGACTAGCGGGAGGGCCTGGGATGAGCAGTTCTTC; CDR3: CASSYGPTSGRAWDEQFF; D: TRBD2; size: .; V: TRBV11-1; J: TRBJ2-1
DNA: TGCAGTGCGGAAGAGCGGTACGCTAGCACAGATACGCAGTATTTT; CDR3: CSAEERYASTDTQYF; D: .; size: few; V: TRBV20-1; J: TRBJ2-3
DNA: TGTGCCAGCAGTTTAGGCTATAAAGAGACCCAGTACTTC; CDR3: CASSLGYKETQYF; D: .; size: few; V: TRBV12-3/TRBV12-4; J: TRBJ2-5
DNA: TGTGCCAGCAGTTCAGCCCTAAGTTCTGAGCAGTTCTTC; CDR3: CASSSALSSEQFF; D: .; size: .; V: TRBV11-2; J: TRBJ2-1
DNA: TGTGCCACCAGTGAATCAGAGAGACTCACAGATACGCAGTATTTT; CDR3: CATSESERLTDTQYF; D: .; size: few; V: TRBV24-1; J: TRBJ2-3
DNA: TGCAGTGCCCCCCCCGCCTGGCCTAGCACAGATACGCAGTATTTT; CDR3: CSAPPAWPSTDTQYF; D: .; size: .; V: TRBV20-1; J: TRBJ2-3
DNA: TGCGCCAGCAGCTTTACTTCTAGCGGAGCAAGAGATACGCAGTATTTT; CDR3: CASSFTSSGARDTQYF; D: TRBD2; size: few; V: TRBV5-1; J: TRBJ2-3
DNA: TGTGCCAGCATCCCTACGGGCGGGAGGGCCTACGAGCAGTACTTC; CDR3: CASIPTGGRAYEQYF; D: TRBD2; size: .; V: TRBV12-3/TRBV12-4; J: TRBJ2-7
DNA: TGTGCCAGCAGTTGGGTAGCGGGGGGGACCGGGGAGCTGTTTTTT; CDR3: CASSWVAGGTGELFF; D: TRBD2; size: few; V: TRBV6-5; J: TRBJ2-2